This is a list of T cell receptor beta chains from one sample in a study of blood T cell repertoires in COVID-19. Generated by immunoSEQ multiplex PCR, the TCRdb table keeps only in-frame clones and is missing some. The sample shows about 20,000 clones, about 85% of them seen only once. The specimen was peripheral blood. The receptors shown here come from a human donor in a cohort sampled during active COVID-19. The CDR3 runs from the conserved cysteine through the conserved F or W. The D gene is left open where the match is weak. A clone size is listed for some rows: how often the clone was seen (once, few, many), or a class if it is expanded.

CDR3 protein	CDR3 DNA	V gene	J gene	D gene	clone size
CASSPGTGDWYGYTF	TGTGCCAGCTCACCCGGGACAGGGGATTGGTATGGCTACACCTTC	TRBV18	TRBJ1-2	TRBD1	-
CASSLSPLPVTADTQYF	TGTGCCAGCAGTTTATCGCCTCTTCCGGTAACAGCAGATACGCAGTATTTT	TRBV28	TRBJ2-3	-	-
CASSLGVGRNEKLFF	TGTGCCAGCAGCTTAGGGGTAGGGAGGAATGAAAAACTGTTTTTT	TRBV7-9	TRBJ1-4	-	-
CASIRNSLVGYTF	TGTGCCAGCATACGGAACAGCCTTGTTGGCTACACCTTC	TRBV6-5	TRBJ1-2	-	-
CASSLEGQGANPYSNQPQHF	TGCGCCAGCAGCTTGGAGGGACAGGGGGCTAATCCTTATAGCAATCAGCCCCAGCATTTT	TRBV5-1	TRBJ1-5	TRBD1	few
CASSLIGQKHTEAFF	TGTGCCAGCAGCTTAATAGGACAGAAGCACACTGAAGCTTTCTTT	TRBV5-8	TRBJ1-1	-	-
CATSAGTDTQYF	TGTGCCACCAGTGCGGGCACAGATACGCAGTATTTT	TRBV24-1	TRBJ2-3	-	-
CATSDLDRDTGELFF	TGTGCCACCAGTGATTTGGACAGGGACACCGGGGAGCTGTTTTTT	TRBV24-1	TRBJ2-2	TRBD1	-
CASSPGQGAAGANVLTF	TGCGCCAGCAGCCCCGGACAGGGGGCGGCTGGGGCCAACGTCCTGACTTTC	TRBV5-1	TRBJ2-6	TRBD1	few
CASSYGLFTDTQYF	TGTGCCAGCAGTTACGGGCTGTTCACAGATACGCAGTATTTT	TRBV6-5	TRBJ2-3	-	-
CASSQAVSNEKLFF	TGTGCCAGCAGCCAAGCGGTTTCGAATGAAAAACTGTTTTTT	TRBV3-1/TRBV3-2	TRBJ1-4	-	-
CASDLGGSTDTQYF	TGCGCGTCGGACCTTGGAGGGAGCACAGATACGCAGTATTTT	TRBV5-1	TRBJ2-3	-	-
CASSLNPGQWTDTQYF	TGTGCCAGCAGCCTGAATCCGGGACAATGGACAGATACGCAGTATTTT	TRBV9	TRBJ2-3	-	-
CASSFQWEDRDSRDEQFF	TGTGCCAGCAGTTTCCAATGGGAGGACCGGGACTCAAGGGATGAGCAGTTCTTC	TRBV28	TRBJ2-1	-	-
CASSFLGGLNTEAFF	TGTGCCAGCAGTTTCCTAGGGGGCTTGAACACTGAAGCTTTCTTT	TRBV28	TRBJ1-1	TRBD1	-
CASSESTASYEQYF	TGCGCCAGCAGTGAGTCGACAGCCTCCTACGAGCAGTACTTC	TRBV10-1	TRBJ2-7	-	few
CASCGNGGETQYF	TGTGCCAGCTGCGGCAACGGCGGAGAGACCCAGTACTTC	TRBV2	TRBJ2-5	-	-
CASSYGPGPGNQPQHF	TGTGCCAGCAGTTACGGCCCGGGTCCGGGCAATCAGCCCCAGCATTTT	TRBV6-6	TRBJ1-5	-	-
CASSQTGHGYTF	TGCGCCAGCAGCCAAACAGGGCATGGCTACACCTTC	TRBV4-1	TRBJ1-2	-	-
CASSDGGRAQETQYF	TGTGCCAGCAGTGACGGCGGGAGGGCCCAAGAGACCCAGTACTTC	TRBV6-4	TRBJ2-5	TRBD2	-